This T cell receptor beta chain was found in a study of cytomegalovirus exposure and HLA in healthy donors. Overall study: Per a later analysis, the approximately 690 first-cohort and more than 100 validation repertoires shared one platform. General study findings and limits: Most sequenced TCRs were rare (though some public TCRs occurred in many donors). One later analysis, an examination of the 120 or so validation repertoires, found that first-cohort TCR clusters tended to co-occur in them.

Concerning this clone: Its antigen is not identified.

Losses at the gene ends were 5 bases for V and 3 bases for J; bases not matched to a gene: 11. The CDR3 has 16 residues. Germline V CDR1 and CDR2: SGHDT, YYEEEE. Profiling relied on immunoSEQ multiplex PCR, and the TCRdb table lists in-frame clones only, not all of them. Of 150,000 to 250,000 clones listed, around 83% were seen once; the top ten hold roughly an eighth. The chain is built from TRBV5-6 and TRBJ2-1, with 7 positions matching TRBD2. Sequencing used PBMCs. The receptor comes from a woman aged 25 to 39 in good health and CMV-seropositive. The CDR3 loop reads CASRWGGAEIYNEQFF. As DNA, the CDR3 is TGTGCCAGCAGATGGGGAGGGGCCGAGATCTACAATGAGCAGTTCTTC.